This T cell receptor (beta chain) came from a study of cytomegalovirus exposure and HLA in healthy donors. The CDR3 extends over 15 amino acids. Germline CDR1 SGHRS, CDR2 YFSETQ. The junction had 3 bases not matched to a gene; V was cut back by 0 bases and J by 4 bases. Whole-study findings and limits: A few of the chains that were CMV-associated were confirmed in vitro to be specific for CMV antigens. Later analysis demonstrated an association between a missense DCLRE1C variant and TCR beta V- and J-gene trimming. Altogether, 150 to 200 TCR beta chains were recorded as cytomegalovirus-associated.

Turning to this clone: Its antigen is unidentified. Other DNA sequences in this specimen translate into the identical CDR3.

Use of 60 Vbeta and 13 Jbeta primers characterized the PCR. Measured with immunoSEQ multiplex PCR; TCRdb has only the in-frame clones, and not every one. The data hold some 60,000 clones, with about 85% observed a single time. The chain links TRBV5-1 to TRBJ2-7; 11 bases map to TRBD2. Input material: PBMCs. This sequence was found in a female donor in good health and CMV-seronegative. The DNA for the CDR3 is TGCGCCAGCAGCTTGGGACTAGCGGGGCCTTACGAGCAGTACTTC. This gives the protein CASSLGLAGPYEQYF. Full variable domain (outside the CDR3, taken from reference TRBV5-1 and TRBJ2-7): KAGVTQTPRYLIKTRGQQVTLSCSPISGHRSVSWYQQTPGQGLQFLFEYFSETQRNKGNFPGRFSGRQFSNSRSEMNVSTLELGDSALYLCASSLGLAGPYEQYFGPGTRLTVT.